The 7 T cell receptor beta chains given below trace back to one sample, sequenced in a study of PD-1 blockade in classical Hodgkin lymphoma. Repertoires were generated with immunoSEQ multiplex PCR, while TCRdb's copy carries only in-frame clones and drops some. Of about 100,000 clones in the sample, approximately 80% were seen once. After autologous stem cell transplantation all patients relapsed, and prior brentuximab vedotin exposure differed between cohorts. This sample comprised peripheral blood mononuclear cells (PBMCs), obtained at baseline. Source of these receptors: a human donor with classical Hodgkin lymphoma.

J is TRBJ2-1 and V is TRBV30, with TRBD2 matching over 9 bases. Germline V CDR1 and CDR2: GTSNPN, SVGIG (reference sequence). The CDR3 sequence is 16 residues long. The ends lost 0 bases at V and 6 bases at J; junction bases unmatched: 9. The CDR3 protein is CAWSVTQAGGSNEQFF. The CDR3 coding sequence is TGTGCCTGGAGTGTAACCCAAGCGGGAGGATCCAATGAGCAGTTCTTC. The full variable domain, its missing parts supplied by reference TRBV30 and TRBJ2-1, is SQTIHQWPATLVQPVGSPLSLECTVEGTSNPNLYWYRQAAGRGLQLLFYSVGIGQISSEVPQNLSASRPQDRQFILSSKKLLLSDSGFYLCAWSVTQAGGSNEQFFGPGTRLTVL.

The gene calls are TRBV28 and TRBJ2-3; D ambiguous. The V gene lost 5 bases and the J gene lost 2 bases, with 8 bases spanning the gap. CDR3 length equals 13 residues. The V gene's germline CDR1 is MDHEN and CDR2 SYDVKM. The DNA of the CDR3 is TGTGCCAGCAGTCCCGGGTCCACAGATACGCAGTATTTT. It yields the protein CASSPGSTDTQYF.

V gene TRBV7-2 combines with J gene TRBJ1-3; D call uncertain. V was clipped by 4 bases and J by 4 bases, with 11 bases between them. The V gene's germline CDR1 is SGHTA and CDR2 FQGNSA. CDR3 length: 14 residues. This CDR3 is CASSSRTAGNTIYF. The DNA of the CDR3 is TGTGCCAGCAGCTCACGGACGGCAGGAAACACCATATATTTT.

The chain carries TRBV10-3 and TRBJ2-7; D possibly corresponds to TRBD2 (6 bases). The V gene lost 6 bases and the J gene lost 5 bases, with 11 bases spanning the gap. CDR3 length equals 12 residues. CDR1 and CDR2 (germline): ENHRY, SYGVKD. CDR3 nucleotides: TGTGCCATCAGCGGTTGGGGGGACGAGCAGTACTTC. Amino acid sequence: CAISGWGDEQYF.

CDR3 in DNA: TGTGCCAGCAGTGAAGCTGCCTACGAGCAGTACTTC. Translated, it gives CASSEAAYEQYF. The chain combines TRBV6-1 with TRBJ2-7, with D unresolved. The V gene's germline CDR1 is MNHNS and CDR2 SASEGT. Trimming took off 0 bases at V and 2 bases at J, with 2 bases between the two ends. This CDR3 is 12 amino acids long.

This clone was counted only a few times. This chain links TRBV30 with TRBJ2-5; 12 positions agree with TRBD2. The CDR3 covers 14 residues. J was trimmed by 4 bases and V by 7 bases; bases with no gene match: 7. The V gene's germline CDR1 is GTSNPN and CDR2 SVGIG (reference sequence). The CDR3 here is CASSLGLAGETQYF. In DNA form, the CDR3 reads TGTGCCTCATCATTGGGACTAGCGGGAGAGACCCAGTACTTC. Complete variable domain (other parts from reference TRBV30 and TRBJ2-5): SQTIHQWPATLVQPVGSPLSLECTVEGTSNPNLYWYRQAAGRGLQLLFYSVGIGQISSEVPQNLSASRPQDRQFILSSKKLLLSDSGFYLCASSLGLAGETQYFGPGTRLLVL.

V is TRBV7-9 and J is TRBJ1-1; TRBD1 might be the D (6 bases). CDR3 size: 13 residues. The V end was cut by 6 bases, the J end by 4 bases, with 12 bases between. Germline V CDR1 and CDR2: SEHNR, FQNEAQ (reference sequence). The DNA for the CDR3 is TGTGCCAGCAGGCAGGGACAAGCCACTGAAGCTTTCTTT. This sequence encodes CASRQGQATEAFF.